These T cell receptor beta chains were read from a single sample in a study of graft-versus-host responses after intestinal transplantation. Assay: immunoSEQ multiplex PCR; the TCRdb copy retains only in-frame clones and omits some. The sample gives over 80,000 clones, about 82% of which show up once; roughly 1.4% is in the top ten. The sequencing here drew on PBMCs, taken 255 days after intestinal transplant. The receptors come from a human patient who received an intestinal transplant, so some T cells may come from the graft donor. The CDR3 runs from the conserved cysteine through the conserved F or W. The D gene is left open where the match is weak. Some rows have no size entry. The others give once, few or many, or a class for an expanded clone.

d_call | j_call | v_call | clone_size | cdr3_aa | cdr3_nt
NA | TRBJ2-1 | TRBV28 | NA | CASSLEVGEQFF | TGTGCCAGCAGTTTAGAGGTGGGTGAGCAGTTCTTC
NA | TRBJ1-2 | TRBV6-5 | once | CASSRAPNYGYTF | TGTGCCAGCAGCCGGGCCCCTAACTATGGCTACACCTTC
NA | TRBJ2-7 | TRBV20-1 | NA | CSARDFPEQYF | TGCAGTGCTAGAGATTTTCCCGAGCAGTACTTC
NA | TRBJ2-5 | TRBV5-1 | NA | CASSFTGTGQETQYF | TGCGCCAGCAGCTTCACCGGGACTGGCCAAGAGACCCAGTACTTC
TRBD1 | TRBJ1-5 | TRBV6-9 | NA | CASSYWDSSLKGNQPQHF | TGTGCCAGCAGTTATTGGGACAGTTCACTCAAGGGGAATCAGCCCCAGCATTTT
NA | TRBJ1-1 | TRBV14 | NA | CASSQDTGGRTEAFF | TGTGCCAGCAGCCAAGATACAGGAGGGAGGACTGAAGCTTTCTTT
NA | TRBJ1-2 | TRBV30 | NA | CAWSEAGGYTF | TGTGCCTGGAGTGAAGCTGGGGGCTACACCTTC
TRBD2 | TRBJ2-5 | TRBV9 | NA | CASSVNSLGGETQYF | TGTGCCAGCAGCGTAAATAGTTTGGGGGGGGAGACCCAGTACTTC
TRBD1 | TRBJ2-2 | TRBV27 | NA | CASSRDRAPNTGELFF | TGTGCCAGCTCCCGGGACAGGGCTCCGAACACCGGGGAGCTGTTTTTT
NA | TRBJ1-2 | TRBV28 | NA | CASRRGSFDYGYTF | TGTGCCAGCAGGCGGGGTTCTTTCGACTATGGCTACACCTTC
TRBD1 | TRBJ2-1 | TRBV5-1 | NA | CASSFSGQESNEQFF | TGCGCCAGCAGTTTTTCGGGACAGGAGTCCAATGAGCAGTTCTTC
TRBD2 | TRBJ2-3 | TRBV2 | NA | CASVPQLAGGTDTQYF | TGTGCCAGCGTACCCCAACTAGCGGGGGGGACAGATACGCAGTATTTT
NA | TRBJ2-1 | TRBV7-6 | few | CASSLSAGAEQFF | TGTGCCAGCAGCTTAAGCGCAGGGGCTGAGCAGTTCTTC
NA | TRBJ2-7 | TRBV6-6 | NA | CATRTGGMEEQYF | TGTGCCACCCGGACGGGCGGCATGGAGGAGCAGTACTTC
NA | TRBJ1-1 | TRBV5-6 | few | CASSLGMNTEAFF | TGTGCCAGCAGCTTGGGGATGAACACTGAAGCTTTCTTT
NA | TRBJ2-6 | TRBV10-3 | NA | CAIKGRGFPPHFSGANVLTF | TGTGCCATCAAAGGCAGGGGTTTCCCCCCTCACTTCTCTGGGGCCAACGTCCTGACTTTC
TRBD2 | TRBJ2-7 | TRBV7-2 | NA | CASSPGLASYEQYF | TGTGCCAGCAGCCCTGGACTAGCCTCCTACGAGCAGTACTTC
TRBD2 | TRBJ2-3 | TRBV6-1 | NA | CASSEDLAVDTQYF | TGTGCCAGCAGTGAAGATCTAGCGGTAGATACGCAGTATTTT
TRBD1 | TRBJ2-7 | TRBV6-4 | NA | CASSRTGSYEQYF | TGTGCCAGCAGTCGGACAGGCTCCTACGAGCAGTACTTC
TRBD2 | TRBJ2-3 | TRBV7-2 | once | CASSLGGLAGTDTQYF | TGTGCCAGCAGCTTAGGGGGACTAGCGGGCACAGATACGCAGTATTTT
NA | TRBJ2-5 | TRBV7-2 | NA | CASSLVWFQDQETQYF | TGTGCCAGCAGCTTAGTATGGTTCCAGGACCAAGAGACCCAGTACTTC
NA | TRBJ2-3 | TRBV28 | few | CASQRGGRTDTQYF | TGTGCCAGCCAGAGAGGAGGGCGGACAGATACGCAGTATTTT
NA | TRBJ2-1 | TRBV9 | NA | CASSDPGRFYNEQFF | TGTGCCAGCAGCGATCCGGGACGGTTCTACAATGAGCAGTTCTTC
NA | TRBJ2-1 | TRBV28 | NA | CASRIGGSSYNEQFF | TGTGCCAGCAGGATAGGGGGGAGCTCCTACAATGAGCAGTTCTTC
NA | TRBJ2-1 | TRBV27 | NA | CASSSPLSEQFF | TGTGCCAGCAGTTCACCCCTTTCTGAGCAGTTCTTC
NA | TRBJ1-5 | TRBV28 | NA | CASSTEMYSNQPQHF | TGTGCCAGCAGTACCGAGATGTATAGCAATCAGCCCCAGCATTTT
TRBD1 | TRBJ2-7 | TRBV6-5 | NA | CASRTGTGRSYEQYF | TGTGCCAGCAGGACCGGGACAGGCAGATCCTACGAGCAGTACTTC
TRBD2 | TRBJ2-7 | TRBV11-2 | NA | CASSPLAGGPIEQYF | TGTGCCAGCAGTCCGTTAGCGGGAGGGCCCATCGAGCAGTACTTC
NA | TRBJ1-1 | TRBV6-5 | NA | CASSSGIRTEAFF | TGTGCCAGCAGTTCGGGAATTCGGACTGAAGCTTTCTTT
TRBD2 | TRBJ2-5 | TRBV5-1 | NA | CASSFAGRGETQYF | TGCGCCAGCAGCTTCGCAGGGCGGGGGGAGACCCAGTACTTC
NA | TRBJ1-2 | TRBV18 | NA | CASSPVEGLGYGYTF | TGTGCCAGCTCACCAGTCGAGGGGTTGGGGTATGGCTACACCTTC
NA | TRBJ2-2 | TRBV4-1 | NA | CASSHVGLNTGELFF | TGCGCCAGCAGCCATGTCGGGCTGAACACCGGGGAGCTGTTTTTT
NA | TRBJ1-1 | TRBV5-8 | NA | CASSLTRGGGSEAFF | TGTGCCAGCAGCTTGACCCGAGGAGGGGGGTCTGAAGCTTTCTTT
NA | TRBJ1-2 | TRBV20-1 | NA | CSARPSSGYTF | TGCAGTGCTCGCCCCTCCTCTGGCTACACCTTC
NA | TRBJ2-7 | TRBV29-1 | once | CSVEGDGLGEQYF | TGCAGCGTTGAGGGGGACGGCCTAGGAGAGCAGTACTTC
TRBD1 | TRBJ1-2 | TRBV2 | NA | CASLGTGRLSYGYTF | TGTGCCAGCCTAGGGACAGGTCGATTGAGCTATGGCTACACCTTC
NA | TRBJ2-7 | TRBV6-1 | NA | CASSRGEGSSYEQYF | TGTGCCAGCAGTAGGGGGGAGGGGAGCTCCTACGAGCAGTACTTC
TRBD1 | TRBJ1-1 | TRBV7-3 | NA | CASSLLLGRGRWNTEAFF | TGTGCCAGCAGCTTACTTCTAGGCAGGGGGCGATGGAACACTGAAGCTTTCTTT
NA | TRBJ2-1 | TRBV27 | NA | CASSLAFWSNEQFF | TGTGCCAGCAGTTTAGCGTTTTGGAGCAATGAGCAGTTCTTC
TRBD1 | TRBJ2-1 | TRBV6-1 | NA | CASSARGGAAYNEQFF | TGTGCCAGCAGTGCGAGAGGGGGCGCAGCTTACAATGAGCAGTTCTTC
NA | TRBJ1-5 | TRBV9 | once | CASSPGGGLGQPQHF | TGTGCCAGCAGCCCCGGCGGGGGGCTCGGTCAGCCCCAGCATTTT
TRBD2 | TRBJ2-2 | TRBV5-1 | NA | CASSWTGDRGLAGLRNTGELFF | TGCGCCAGCAGCTGGACCGGCGACAGGGGACTAGCGGGACTGAGGAACACCGGGGAGCTGTTTTTT
NA | TRBJ1-5 | TRBV28 | NA | CASSLNRGQPQHF | TGTGCCAGCAGTTTGAATAGAGGCCAGCCCCAGCATTTT
TRBD1 | TRBJ1-2 | TRBV30 | NA | CAWSVEGQGDGYTF | TGTGCCTGGAGTGTAGAGGGACAGGGAGATGGCTACACCTTC
NA | TRBJ2-1 | TRBV6-5 | NA | CASSNQQRQFF | TGTGCCAGCAGTAACCAACAGAGGCAGTTCTTC
NA | TRBJ1-5 | TRBV5-8 | NA | CASSFGRGTEYSNQPQHF | TGTGCCAGCAGTTTCGGAAGGGGGACGGAATATAGCAATCAGCCCCAGCATTTT